The 10 T cell receptor beta chains below all came from one sample that was sequenced in a study of T cells in Graves' hyperthyroidism and ophthalmopathy. TCR beta CDR3 regions were amplified from RNA. The TCR CDR3 first-round RT-PCR relied on the HTBI primer set. Using its own MiXCR run on the multiplex PCR reads, TCRdb lists one record per CDR3 protein. The sample lists around 600,000 distinct CDR3 sequences; around 14% were seen once. Material: blood. These receptors all come from a woman between 18 and 29 years old with Graves' ophthalmopathy.

This clonotype has a count of ten or more. The V call is TRBV2, the J call TRBJ2-3, with TRBD2 matching over 11 bases. Germline V gene lookup returns CDR1 SNHLY and CDR2 FYNNEI. The CDR3 totals 15 residues. V was clipped by 7 bases and J by 2 bases; unmatched bases: 5. The DNA for the CDR3 is TGTGCCAGCATCCGACTAGCGGGGATCACAGATACGCAGTATTTT. Its protein is CASIRLAGITDTQYF. Variable domain in full (rest from reference TRBV2 and TRBJ2-3): EPEVTQTPSHQVTQMGQEVILRCVPISNHLYFYWYRQILGQKVEFLVSFYNNEISEKSEIFDDQFSVERPDGSNFTLKIRSTKLEDSAMYFCASIRLAGITDTQYFGPGTRLTVL.

A note on this clonotype: A much larger clone lies one base from this, so it may be a read error. The rearrangement joins TRBV10-3 to TRBJ2-6, with 11 bases aligning to TRBD1. This CDR3 comprises 16 residues. The V gene's germline CDR1 is ENHRY and CDR2 SYGVKD. After removal of 7 bases from V and 2 bases from J, the junction contained 4 bases not matched to a gene. The CDR3, as DNA: TGTGCCATCATCCCGGGACAGGGGGCTGGGGCCAACGTCCTGACTTTC. This translates into CAIIPGQGAGANVLTF.

This clonotype occurred many times. The chain couples TRBV2 to TRBJ1-1, with 7 bases identical to TRBD1. The CDR3 covers 15 residues. Germline CDR1 SNHLY, CDR2 FYNNEI. V lost 6 bases to trimming and J lost 0 bases; unmatched junction nucleotides: 7. CDR3 in amino acids: CASRLWTGMNTEAFF. CDR3 bases: TGTGCCAGCAGACTCTGGACAGGAATGAACACTGAAGCTTTCTTT.

In its sample, this clonotype was seen many times. The genes are TRBV27 and TRBJ2-5, with 9 bases fitting TRBD1. CDR1 and CDR2 (germline): MNHEY, SMNVEV (reference sequence). The CDR3 has 15 residues. V gave up 3 bases and J gave up 1 base; unmatched junction bases: 3. CDR3 DNA sequence: TGTGCCAGCAGTTTGTACAGGGGGCCCCAAGAGACCCAGTACTTC. Amino acid sequence: CASSLYRGPQETQYF.

This clonotype was detected many times. The genes are TRBV20-1 and TRBJ2-1, with TRBD2 matching over 9 bases. The CDR3 sequence is 16 residues long. Trimming at V came to 6 bases and at J to 2 bases, leaving 11 bases not matched to a gene. The germline V gene has CDR1 DFQATT and CDR2 SNEGSKA (reference sequence). The CDR3 reads CSAAVSSGSPYNEQFF. CDR3 DNA sequence: TGCAGTGCCGCAGTGAGTAGCGGGAGTCCCTACAATGAGCAGTTCTTC.

The chain joins TRBV3-1 to TRBJ2-1; D gene uncertain. Per the germline V gene, CDR1 is LGHDT and CDR2 is YNNKEL (reference sequence). V was cut by 1 base and J by 2 bases, with 6 bases left in between. There are 14 residues in the CDR3. The CDR3 sequence: CASSQALPYNEQFF. The CDR3 DNA is TGTGCCAGCAGCCAAGCGCTACCCTACAATGAGCAGTTCTTC.

This clonotype was detected ten times or more. This rearrangement joins TRBV3-1 to TRBJ2-5, with 7 bases fitting TRBD2. The CDR3 length is 16 residues. Per germline, CDR1 LGHDT and CDR2 YNNKEL (reference sequence). V was clipped by 2 bases and J by 2 bases; unmatched bases: 8. DNA of the CDR3: TGTGCCAGCAGCCAACGGGAGCTAGCGGTACAAGAGACCCAGTACTTC. The encoded protein is CASSQRELAVQETQYF.

This clonotype was detected once. The V and J genes are TRBV6-2 or TRBV6-3 and TRBJ1-6; D is perhaps TRBD1 (5 bases). Trimming pared 5 bases from V and 7 bases from J, leaving 12 bases between. Germline values: CDR1 MNHEY, CDR2 SVGEGT. The CDR3 length is 14 residues. CDR3 region: CASSVWGENSPLHF. In nucleotides, the CDR3 is TGTGCCAGCAGTGTTTGGGGGGAGAATTCACCCCTCCACTTT.

The chain uses TRBV7-2 and TRBJ2-5, with TRBD1 matching over 8 bases. Looked up from germline, CDR1 is SGHTA and CDR2 is FQGNSA. J was trimmed by 2 bases and V by 2 bases; bases with no gene match: 4. The CDR3 contains 15 residues. In DNA form, the CDR3 reads TGTGCCAGCAGCTTAACAGGGGGAATGCAAGAGACCCAGTACTTC. Its translation is CASSLTGGMQETQYF.

This clonotype came up many times. V gene TRBV7-2 combines with J gene TRBJ2-1; possibly TRBD2 for D (5 bases). Trimming stripped 1 base from V and 0 bases from J, with 10 bases between. Germline-derived CDR1 and CDR2 are SGHTA and FQGNSA. The CDR3 length is 16 residues. CDR3 DNA sequence: TGTGCCAGCAGCTTAGGACGGGCGGGCTCCTACAATGAGCAGTTCTTC. It is translated as CASSLGRAGSYNEQFF. Variable domain in full (rest from reference TRBV7-2 and TRBJ2-1): GAGVSQSPSNKVTEKGKDVELRCDPISGHTALYWYRQSLGQGLEFLIYFQGNSAPDKSGLPSDRFSAERTGGSVSTLTIQRTQQEDSAVYLCASSLGRAGSYNEQFFGPGTRLTVL.